This passage covers 31 T cell receptor beta chains from one sample sequenced in a study of early T cells in non-severe SARS-CoV-2 infection (dated by TCRdb to the early 2020s). Library preparation used 5' RACE. Data came from a NextSeq 500. The public sequencing data were trimmed at Q25 with fastp and processed into clonotypes with MiXCR by TCRdb, which kept only in-frame beta chains. Under each unique CDR3 protein, matching rows form one entry showing the most common genes and DNA. The sample table holds about 89,000 distinct CDR3 sequences, of which roughly 14% were seen once. The ten biggest clones cover less than 0.6% of the sample. Sequenced sample: whole blood. The receptors stem from an adult who was a healthcare worker with PCR-confirmed SARS-CoV-2 infection or an uninfected control (not recorded which).

This clonotype turned up a few times. The chain is built from TRBV5-1 and TRBJ1-1; the match to TRBD1 covers 8 bases. The V gene's germline CDR1 is SGHRS and CDR2 YFSETQ. The J segment lost 5 bases and the V segment lost 4 bases, leaving 13 bases of the junction unmatched. The CDR3 extends over 16 amino acids. Here the CDR3 DNA reads TGCGCCAGCAGCCAGGACAGGGAAATACTAGGAACTGAAGCTTTCTTT. It is translated as CASSQDREILGTEAFF.

This rearrangement joins TRBV3-1 to TRBJ2-1; 11 nucleotides match TRBD2. There are 16 residues in the CDR3. V shed 4 bases and J 0 bases; nucleotides not matched to a gene: 2. Germline lookup yields CDR1 LGHDT and CDR2 YNNKEL (reference sequence). DNA of the CDR3: TGTGCCAGCAGCCCGCTAGCGGGGGGCTCCTACAATGAGCAGTTCTTC. Translating gives CASSPLAGGSYNEQFF.

The V and J genes are TRBV5-1 and TRBJ1-5, with D possibly matching TRBD1 (5 bases). Looked up from germline, CDR1 is SGHRS and CDR2 is YFSETQ. The CDR3 has 13 amino acids. The V end lost 4 bases, the J end lost 7 bases, and 12 bases lay between the germline ends. DNA of the CDR3: TGCGCCAGCAGCCCTATTTGGGGCCAGCCCCAGCATTTT. Translation: CASSPIWGQPQHF.

The gene calls are TRBV5-1 and TRBJ1-3; TRBD1 aligns across 8 bases. The V gene end was trimmed by 4 bases and the J gene end by 1 base; junction bases not matched to a gene: 10. Germline V gene sequence: CDR1 SGHRS, CDR2 YFSETQ. CDR3 size: 17 residues. The CDR3 nucleotides read TGCGCCAGCAGCCCTGGACAGGGAGAACGATCTGGAAACACCATATATTTT. Protein: CASSPGQGERSGNTIYF.

This clonotype was found a few times. The J gene is TRBJ1-5, the V gene TRBV29-1, with D hard to call. Germline CDR1 reads SQVTM; CDR2 reads ANQGSEA. The CDR3 is 13 amino acids. The germline V and J ends were trimmed by 4 bases and 3 bases, with 10 bases remaining between them. The CDR3 here is CSVAVGNNQPQHF. The CDR3 coding sequence is TGCAGCGTTGCCGTGGGGAACAATCAGCCCCAGCATTTT.

This clonotype was found many times. This chain connects TRBV21-1 to TRBJ1-5. TRBV21-1 is shown as a pseudogene. The CDR3 is 16 residues long. CDR3 coding DNA: TGTGCCAGCAGCAAAGTAGCTGGGGTAGCAAATCAGCCCCAGCATTTT. Residues: CASSKVAGVANQPQHF.

The genes are TRBV5-1 and TRBJ2-7, with D possibly being TRBD2 (5 bases). Germline loops: CDR1 SGHRS, CDR2 YFSETQ. The CDR3 runs to 15 residues. V was clipped by 9 bases and J by 2 bases, with 21 bases between them. CDR3 loop: CATSNPRESPYEQYV. CDR3 nucleotides: TGCGCCACCTCAAACCCGAGGGAATCTCCCTACGAGCAGTACGTC.

The CDR3 region has the DNA TGTGCCAGTAGTATAGATCTAGCTAGCACAGATACGCAGTATTTT. Amino acid sequence: CASSIDLASTDTQYF. The chain carries TRBV19 and TRBJ2-3; the D gene is possibly TRBD2 (5 bases). Per germline, CDR1 LNHDA and CDR2 SQIVND (reference sequence). The CDR3 is 15 amino acids. Trimming cost V 0 bases and J 0 bases, with 7 bases left between them.

This clonotype has more than one count but fewer than ten. The chain joins TRBV19 to TRBJ2-1; TRBD1 matches 7 bases. The CDR3 runs 16 residues. The J segment lost 7 bases and the V segment lost 6 bases, leaving 15 bases of the junction unmatched. Per germline, CDR1 LNHDA and CDR2 SQIVND (reference sequence). The CDR3 DNA reads TGTGCCAGTAGCATTAGCCTACAGGGGTACGGGAATGAGCAGTTCTTC. It codes for CASSISLQGYGNEQFF.

V and J are TRBV7-6 and TRBJ1-6; tentatively, D is TRBD1 (6 bases). This CDR3 comprises 16 residues. The germline V gene has CDR1 SGHVS and CDR2 FNYEAQ. Trimming took 0 bases from V and 6 from J, leaving 12 bases between them. The CDR3 region has the DNA TGTGCCAGCAGCTTAGCAGCGACAGGTGTTAATTCACCCCTCCACTTT. Translating it yields CASSLAATGVNSPLHF.

V usage is TRBV6-5 and J usage is TRBJ2-3; no firm D call. Per germline, CDR1 MNHEY and CDR2 SVGAGI. V shed 5 bases and J shed 6 bases, with 18 bases lying between them. This CDR3 has 15 amino acids. CDR3 residues: CASSPAGSSRDTQYF. CDR3 DNA sequence: TGTGCCAGCAGTCCTGCTGGATCATCGAGGGATACGCAGTATTTT.

This clonotype was counted at least ten times. The V and J genes are TRBV18 and TRBJ2-5; possibly TRBD1 for D (5 bases). CDR1 and CDR2 from the germline V gene are KGHSH and LQKENI. Deletions cut 6 bases from V and 4 bases from J, with 24 bases between. This CDR3 is built from 17 residues. The CDR3 DNA follows: TGTGCCAGCTCGTCCCAAGCAAGGGGTCTGTCTCCAGAGACCCAGTACTTC. As protein: CASSSQARGLSPETQYF.

The chain combines TRBV3-1 with TRBJ1-5, with D possibly TRBD1 on 6 matching bases. V lost 2 bases and J lost 3, with 11 bases in between. This CDR3 contains 15 residues. In germline, CDR1 is LGHDT, CDR2 YNNKEL (reference sequence). CDR3 sequence reads: CASSQRGAINQPQHF. The CDR3 nucleotides read TGTGCCAGCAGCCAAAGGGGGGCCATCAATCAGCCCCAGCATTTT.

The chain couples TRBV10-3 to TRBJ1-4, with D tentatively TRBD1 (5 bases). The CDR3 has 13 amino acids. Trimming pared 4 bases from V and 5 bases from J, leaving 8 bases between. CDR1 is ENHRY and CDR2 is SYGVKD in the germline V gene. This CDR3 reads CAISGGANEKLFF. The CDR3 nucleotides read TGTGCCATCAGTGGGGGCGCGAATGAAAAACTGTTTTTT.

This clonotype was seen at least ten times. This rearrangement joins TRBV29-1 to TRBJ1-1, with a tentative D call TRBD1 (5 bases). With 6 bases removed from V and 1 base from J, the gap between germline ends came to 15 bases. The germline gives CDR1 SQVTM, CDR2 ANQGSEA. There are 14 residues in the CDR3. CDR3 region: CSVDEKTENTEAFF. The DNA for the CDR3 is TGCAGCGTCGACGAGAAGACAGAGAACACTGAAGCTTTCTTT. Full variable domain (remainder filled in from reference TRBV29-1 and TRBJ1-1): SAVISQKPSRDICQRGTSLTIQCQVDSQVTMMFWYRQQPGQSLTLIATANQGSEATYESGFVIDKFPISRPNLTFSTLTVSNMSPEDSSIYLCSVDEKTENTEAFFGQGTRLTVV.

The chain combines TRBV6-1 with TRBJ1-2; D remains ambiguous. The V and J ends lost 10 bases and 1 base respectively, with 19 bases between them. The germline V gene has CDR1 MNHNS and CDR2 SASEGT. The CDR3 runs 15 residues. CDR3 in amino acids: CATFWAGTINYGYTF. In DNA form, the CDR3 reads TGTGCCACCTTTTGGGCAGGAACCATTAACTATGGCTACACCTTC.

The chain uses TRBV7-6 and TRBJ2-5; D gene uncertain. There are 12 residues in the CDR3. Looked up from germline, CDR1 is SGHVS and CDR2 is FNYEAQ. Trimming took off 6 bases at V and 4 bases at J, with 9 bases between the two ends. This CDR3 reads CASSPLGETQYF. For the CDR3, the DNA is TGTGCCAGCAGTCCATTGGGAGAGACCCAGTACTTC.

This clonotype was counted once. The rearrangement links TRBV7-3 to TRBJ2-3; D might be TRBD1 or TRBD2, each matching 5 bases. The CDR3 has 14 amino acids. The V end lost 1 base, the J end lost 0 bases, and 5 bases lay between the germline ends. Germline V gene lookup returns CDR1 SGHTA and CDR2 FQGTGA. The CDR3 region is CASSLRDSTDTQYF. CDR3 in DNA: TGTGCCAGCAGCTTAAGGGACAGCACAGATACGCAGTATTTT.

This clonotype was found a few times. The chain has TRBV4-1 and TRBJ1-1; a possible D gene is TRBD1 (6 bases). Trimming pared 2 bases from V and 0 bases from J, leaving 16 bases between. CDR1 and CDR2 (germline): MGHRA, YSYEKL. CDR3 length: 17 amino acids. CDR3 sequence reads: CASSQRTQWDMNTEAFF. CDR3 nucleotides: TGCGCCAGCAGCCAAAGAACCCAGTGGGACATGAACACTGAAGCTTTCTTT.

As concerns this clonotype: The germline gene is not matched at one end of the junction; a read error may be the cause. The genes are TRBV12-3 or TRBV12-4 and TRBJ1-2, with 8 bases identical to TRBD1. The CDR3 loop spans 15 amino acids. The CDR3 region is CVSRTQGQANYGYTF. The DNA of the CDR3 is TGTGTCAGCAGAACTCAGGGACAGGCGAACTATGGCTACACCTTC.

This clonotype was recorded many times. This chain connects TRBV19 to TRBJ2-5; the D is unclear. Germline V lookup: CDR1 LNHDA, CDR2 SQIVND (reference sequence). V dropped 9 bases and J dropped 1 base, with 12 bases sitting between them. The CDR3 consists of 13 residues. Written as DNA, the CDR3 is TGTGCCAGCCAACAGCAAGTCCAAGAGACCCAGTACTTC. Protein: CASQQQVQETQYF. Full variable domain (missing parts from reference TRBV19 and TRBJ2-5): DGGITQSPKYLFRKEGQNVTLSCEQNLNHDAMYWYRQDPGQGLRLIYYSQIVNDFQKGDIAEGYSVSREKKESFPLTVTSAQKNPTAFYLCASQQQVQETQYFGPGTRLLVL.

The rearrangement links TRBV27 to TRBJ2-2, with TRBD2 matching over 9 bases. From germline, CDR1 is MNHEY and CDR2 SMNVEV (reference sequence). With V trimmed by 4 bases and J by 3 bases, 6 bases remained unmatched. The CDR3 covers 16 residues. CDR3 region: CASSSYLAGDTGELFF. CDR3 DNA sequence: TGTGCCAGCAGTTCCTATTTAGCGGGGGACACCGGGGAGCTGTTTTTT.

V and J are TRBV29-1 and TRBJ1-1; D remains unclear. V was pared by 5 bases and J by 5 bases, with 18 bases between. The CDR3 is 14 residues long. Germline CDR1 SQVTM, CDR2 ANQGSEA. The CDR3 is CSVHATTSGTEAFF. The CDR3 coding sequence is TGCAGCGTTCATGCTACAACCAGTGGGACTGAAGCTTTCTTT.

CDR3 protein: CSVAPPGQRNYGYTF. CDR3 in DNA: TGCAGCGTTGCGCCCCCGGGACAGAGGAACTATGGCTACACCTTC. The gene calls are TRBV29-1 and TRBJ1-2, with 7 bases lining up with TRBD1. The CDR3 runs 15 residues. Germline values: CDR1 SQVTM, CDR2 ANQGSEA. Germline trimming cut 4 bases from V and 2 bases from J; bases unmatched to any gene: 10. The whole variable domain, remainder taken from reference TRBV29-1 and TRBJ1-2, is SAVISQKPSRDICQRGTSLTIQCQVDSQVTMMFWYRQQPGQSLTLIATANQGSEATYESGFVIDKFPISRPNLTFSTLTVSNMSPEDSSIYLCSVAPPGQRNYGYTFGSGTRLTVV.

The table lists this clonotype with a few counts. CDR3: CASSFLGPYGYTF. The CDR3 nucleotides read TGTGCCAGCAGCTTTTTGGGGCCCTATGGCTACACCTTC. The gene calls are TRBV7-9 and TRBJ1-2, with TRBD1 as a possible D gene (5 bases). The V end lost 3 bases, the J end lost 4 bases, and 9 bases lay between the germline ends. Germline CDR1 reads SEHNR; CDR2 reads FQNEAQ (reference sequence). The CDR3 loop spans 13 amino acids.

This clonotype was counted a few times. The chain combines TRBV2 with TRBJ2-1; D unresolved. The CDR3 totals 14 residues. CDR1 SNHLY and CDR2 FYNNEI come from the germline V gene. Trimming cost V 5 bases and J 4 bases, with 12 bases left between them. The CDR3 nucleotides are TGTGCCAGCAGTCTCCGGCAGCCTTACAATGAGCAGTTCTTC. Translated, it gives CASSLRQPYNEQFF.

The gene calls are TRBV7-7 and TRBJ2-5; 13 nucleotides match TRBD2. J was trimmed by 5 bases and V by 6 bases; bases with no gene match: 6. CDR3 length equals 15 residues. Germline V gene lookup returns CDR1 SSHAT and CDR2 FNYEAQ (reference sequence). The CDR3 loop is CASSPGLAGVETQYF. The CDR3 coding sequence is TGTGCCAGCAGTCCCGGACTAGCGGGGGTGGAGACCCAGTACTTC.

The chain carries TRBV21-1 and TRBJ2-7; TRBD1 was called by the table and not checked on the DNA. TRBV21-1 is classified as a pseudogene. There are 16 residues in the CDR3. The CDR3 DNA reads TGTGCCAGCAGCAAAACCGGGAGACAGGGGTGCCGCGAGCAGTACGTC. It translates to CASSKTGRQGCREQYV.

Ten or more counts support this clonotype. V usage is TRBV2 and J usage is TRBJ2-5; 15 nucleotides line up with TRBD2. The CDR3 has 16 residues. V dropped 6 bases and J dropped 0; count of bases not matched to a gene: 2. Germline CDR1 reads SNHLY; CDR2 reads FYNNEI. The CDR3 DNA follows: TGTGCCAGCAGAGGGACTAGCGGGGGGTACCAAGAGACCCAGTACTTC. Translating gives CASRGTSGGYQETQYF. Full variable domain (remainder filled in from reference TRBV2 and TRBJ2-5): EPEVTQTPSHQVTQMGQEVILRCVPISNHLYFYWYRQILGQKVEFLVSFYNNEISEKSEIFDDQFSVERPDGSNFTLKIRSTKLEDSAMYFCASRGTSGGYQETQYFGPGTRLLVL.

This clonotype has a handful of counts. The CDR3 bases are TGTGCCAGCAGCCAAGATCTTGGGGGGTTCCAAGAGACCCAGTACTTC. It encodes CASSQDLGGFQETQYF. The rearrangement joins TRBV14 to TRBJ2-5, with D possibly matching TRBD2 (6 bases). The CDR3 has 16 amino acids. The V and J ends lost 0 bases and 1 base respectively, with 12 bases between them. The germline V gene has CDR1 SGHDN and CDR2 FVKESK.

This clonotype was detected ten times or more. The chain joins TRBV6-6 to TRBJ1-2; TRBD1 matches at 8 bases. Trimming removed 6 bases from V and 8 bases from J; junction bases left unmatched: 5. There are 12 residues in the CDR3. Looked up from germline, CDR1 is MNHNY and CDR2 is SVGAGI (reference sequence). DNA for the CDR3: TGTGCCAGCAGGCCGACAGGGGAAGGCTACACCTTC. Its protein product is CASRPTGEGYTF.